The sequence of this TCR beta chain was determined in a study of healthy donors' naive CD4 and CD8 T cells. Study-level points and caveats: About an eighth of CD4/CD8 propensity variance appeared explained by V, J and CDR3 charge.

Starting from roughly 0.45 ug of total RNA, TCR libraries were made with linear amplification. Each CDR3 protein gets one entry after TCRdb re-called the reads with MiXCR. This sample yields approximately 180,000 distinct CDR3 sequences, of which over 60% are seen a single time; about 2.1% belongs to the top ten. Points on this clonotype: Antigen unknown.

The TCR originated in a pool of human donors in good health; the sample pools cells from several healthy donors. The specimen was naive CD4+ and CD8+ T cells sorted from blood, pooled from several donors.

The CDR3 region has the DNA TGTGCCAGTAGTTCGCAAGGACAGGGGGCCTCCTACGAGCAGTACTTC. Protein: CASSSQGQGASYEQYF. The rearrangement uses TRBV19 and TRBJ2-7; 11 nucleotides align to TRBD1. The trim removed 5 bases at V and 0 bases at J, leaving 6 bases unmatched. The CDR3 sequence is 16 residues long. Germline lookup yields CDR1 LNHDA and CDR2 SQIVND (reference sequence).